Presented here are 18 T cell receptor beta chains from one specimen sequenced in a study of identical twins. TCRdb fed the 5' RACE reads into MiXCR, producing one record per CDR3 protein. The data contain around 490,000 distinct CDR3 sequences, roughly 15% of them singletons. The data also belong to a second study, concerning yellow fever vaccine responses in identical twins.

The sample consisted of CD4+ T cells sorted from blood. Source of these receptors: a young woman in good health.

V usage is TRBV20-1 and J usage is TRBJ2-5, with no clear D. There are 14 residues in the CDR3. V lost 0 bases to trimming and J lost 13 bases, with 21 bases between them. Germline loops: CDR1 DFQATT, CDR2 SNEGSKA (reference sequence). CDR3 in DNA: TGCAGTGCTAGAGATCCTGCCTTTCTAGGTTCTCTGTACTTC. Its translation is CSARDPAFLGSLYF.

V usage is TRBV4-1 and J usage is TRBJ2-1, with D perhaps TRBD1 or TRBD2 (7 bases each). From germline, CDR1 is MGHRA and CDR2 YSYEKL. CDR3 length: 15 amino acids. Trimming pared 0 bases from V and 7 bases from J, leaving 13 bases between. Here the CDR3 reads CASSQDSGGANEQFF. The CDR3 DNA reads TGCGCCAGCAGCCAAGATTCAGGGGGGGCTAATGAGCAGTTCTTC.

This chain connects TRBV20-1 to TRBJ2-3; TRBD1 aligns across 11 bases. The germline gives CDR1 DFQATT, CDR2 SNEGSKA (reference sequence). The CDR3 runs to 16 residues. Trimming took 2 bases from V and 4 from J; bases not matched to a gene: 8. CDR3 in amino acids: CSARTTGTGGPDTQYF. In DNA form, the CDR3 reads TGCAGTGCTAGAACTACCGGGACAGGGGGTCCAGATACGCAGTATTTT.

This clonotype has more than one count but fewer than ten. Here the CDR3 reads CSARVGGVLSTEAFF. The CDR3 DNA reads TGCAGTGCTAGAGTAGGGGGGGTTCTGAGCACTGAAGCTTTCTTT. This sequence joins TRBV20-1 and TRBJ1-1; TRBD1 might be the D (6 bases). Germline CDR1 reads DFQATT; CDR2 reads SNEGSKA (reference sequence). The CDR3 has 15 residues. V was clipped by 1 base and J by 4 bases, with 16 bases between them.

The rearrangement joins TRBV6-1 to TRBJ2-1; possible D gene TRBD1, 5 bases. The length of the CDR3 is 13 residues. Trimming took off 7 bases at V and 6 bases at J, with 13 bases between the two ends. Looked up from germline, CDR1 is MNHNS and CDR2 is SASEGT. DNA for the CDR3: TGTGCCAGCACCCCCTCAACAGGCAATGAGCAGTTCTTC. As protein: CASTPSTGNEQFF.

This clonotype appeared a few times. The DNA for the CDR3 is TGTGCCAGCAGCGAGAGGCGGTCTACGGTCTATGGCTACACCTTC. This encodes CASSERRSTVYGYTF. The chain joins TRBV12-3 or TRBV12-4 to TRBJ1-2, with D unresolved. V was shortened by 6 bases and J by 4 bases, with 18 bases between the two germline ends. The CDR3 covers 15 residues.

This clonotype was detected ten times or more. The V and J genes are TRBV7-2 and TRBJ1-5, with unresolved D. The CDR3 covers 14 residues. Per germline, CDR1 SGHTA and CDR2 FQGNSA. The V end lost 2 bases, the J end lost 7 bases, and 12 bases lay between the germline ends. CDR3 DNA sequence: TGTGCCAGCAGCTTATGGGCGGGGAGCCAGCCCCAGCATTTT. Encoded protein: CASSLWAGSQPQHF.

This clonotype occurred a few times. The chain combines TRBV10-3 with TRBJ2-7; 10 nucleotides align to TRBD1. Germline CDR1 reads ENHRY; CDR2 reads SYGVKD. Unmatched junction bases numbered 10, after V lost 6 bases and J lost 5 bases. The CDR3 spans 15 residues. For the CDR3, the DNA is TGTGCCATCAGGGGGGTGACAGGGGGCGCCGACGAGCAGTACTTC. Protein sequence: CAIRGVTGGADEQYF.

The chain has TRBV20-1 and TRBJ2-1; D ambiguous. Germline V gene sequence: CDR1 DFQATT, CDR2 SNEGSKA (reference sequence). The ends were cut back, 5 bases at V and 5 bases at J, with 13 bases in the middle. The CDR3 runs 13 residues. The CDR3: CSASGGPDNEQFF. CDR3 sequence (DNA): TGCAGTGCTTCTGGTGGCCCGGACAATGAGCAGTTCTTC.

The chain combines TRBV20-1 with TRBJ1-2, with D unclear. V lost 6 bases, J lost 3 bases, and 14 bases lay in between. The CDR3 is made up of 13 amino acids. The V gene's germline CDR1 is DFQATT and CDR2 SNEGSKA (reference sequence). CDR3 amino acids: CSAGEQAYYGYTF. Here the CDR3 DNA reads TGCAGTGCCGGTGAGCAGGCCTACTATGGCTACACCTTC.

This clonotype was recorded a few times. DNA for the CDR3: TGTGCCAGCTCCCCCACCGGGGCAGGATACCTCTATGCGCAGTATTTT. Translation: CASSPTGAGYLYAQYF. The V call is TRBV18, the J call TRBJ2-3; the D call may be TRBD1 or TRBD2 (5 bases each). The CDR3 totals 16 residues. Germline V gene sequence: CDR1 KGHSH, CDR2 LQKENI. Trimming removed 6 bases from V and 10 bases from J, with 26 bases in between.

This clonotype was counted a few times. The rearrangement links TRBV20-1 to TRBJ2-1, with 9 bases fitting TRBD1. J gave up 6 bases and V 8 bases, and 8 bases lay outside the gene matches. Germline V gene sequence: CDR1 DFQATT, CDR2 SNEGSKA (reference sequence). The CDR3 consists of 13 residues. The CDR3 protein is CSPRDRAFNEQFF. The CDR3 DNA reads as TGCAGTCCACGGGACAGGGCATTCAATGAGCAGTTCTTC.

The chain couples TRBV5-1 to TRBJ2-3, with 7 nucleotides matching TRBD2. CDR3 size: 15 residues. V lost 5 bases, J lost 1 base, and 7 bases stayed unmatched. Looked up from germline, CDR1 is SGHRS and CDR2 is YFSETQ. In DNA form, the CDR3 reads TGCGCCAGCAGGCAAAGCGGGGACCGCACAGATACGCAGTATTTT. Protein sequence: CASRQSGDRTDTQYF.

This clonotype was found a few times. This sequence joins TRBV5-1 and TRBJ2-7; TRBD2 might be the D (6 bases). The germline V gene has CDR1 SGHRS and CDR2 YFSETQ. V shed 4 bases and J shed 6 bases, with 20 bases lying between them. The CDR3 sequence is 15 residues long. DNA of the CDR3: TGCGCCAGCAGCCTCGGGACGTTCGGGGGAGCCGAGCAGTACGTC. It specifies CASSLGTFGGAEQYV.

This clonotype was seen ten or more times. CDR3 bases: TGCAGTGCTTCCGGGACTAGCGGGCTCAATGAGCAGTTCTTC. Encoded protein: CSASGTSGLNEQFF. This sequence joins TRBV20-1 and TRBJ2-1; TRBD2 aligns across 12 bases. CDR3 size: 14 residues. Unmatched junction bases numbered 5, after V lost 5 bases and J lost 6 bases. CDR1 and CDR2 (germline): DFQATT, SNEGSKA (reference sequence).

This clonotype was detected many times. V usage is TRBV12-3 or TRBV12-4 and J usage is TRBJ2-1; 8 bases fit TRBD2. V shed 4 bases and J 6 bases; nucleotides not matched to a gene: 11. The CDR3 is made up of 16 amino acids. The DNA of the CDR3 is TGTGCCAGCAGTTCATCACTTAGCGGGATTGCCAATGAGCAGTTCTTC. It is translated as CASSSSLSGIANEQFF.

The CDR3 loop reads CAISERGQQETQYF. In DNA, the CDR3 is TGTGCCATCAGTGAGAGGGGACAGCAAGAGACCCAGTACTTC. The chain links TRBV10-3 to TRBJ2-5; 7 nucleotides align to TRBD1. CDR1 and CDR2 from the germline V gene are ENHRY and SYGVKD. J lost 2 bases, V lost 2 bases, and 2 bases had no gene match. This CDR3 spans 14 amino acids.

V is TRBV20-1 and J is TRBJ2-1; a possible D gene is TRBD1 (5 bases). V was trimmed by 3 bases and J by 0 bases, leaving 12 bases between them. The CDR3 is 15 amino acids. Germline CDR1 is DFQATT and CDR2 is SNEGSKA (reference sequence). DNA of the CDR3: TGCAGTGCTAGTGTGGGCGGACACTCCTACAATGAGCAGTTCTTC. Translating gives CSASVGGHSYNEQFF.